Listed below are T cell receptor beta chains from one sample, sequenced in a study of T cell changes during pregnancy in multiple sclerosis. Clones were read by immunoSEQ multiplex PCR, and TCRdb kept only the in-frame ones, dropping some. This table holds some 80,000 clones, 89% found once. The sample consisted of peripheral blood, taken in the first trimester of pregnancy. The receptors come from a female donor in good health, enrolled as a control in a pregnancy study. CDR3s include the opening cysteine and the closing phenylalanine or tryptophan. The order of the fields is CDR3 length, J gene, D gene, clone size, V gene, CDR3 protein, CDR3 DNA. D genes are given only for firm matches. Only some rows state a clone size, as once, few, many or a class for expanded clones.

CDR3 length: 19
J gene: TRBJ1-1
D gene: -
clone size: -
V gene: TRBV19
CDR3 protein: CASSIDLRRATEGNTEAFF
CDR3 DNA: TGTGCCAGTAGTATAGATCTACGTCGGGCCACGGAGGGTAACACTGAAGCTTTCTTT

CDR3 length: 17
J gene: TRBJ1-1
D gene: -
clone size: -
V gene: TRBV10-2
CDR3 protein: CASSEVSVIPSNTEAFF
CDR3 DNA: TGCGCCAGCAGTGAAGTTTCGGTAATTCCATCGAACACTGAAGCTTTCTTT

CDR3 length: 16
J gene: TRBJ2-3
D gene: TRBD1
clone size: -
V gene: TRBV7-9
CDR3 protein: CASSTFGQGAGDTQYF
CDR3 DNA: TGTGCCAGCAGCACTTTCGGACAGGGGGCTGGAGATACGCAGTATTTT

CDR3 length: 17
J gene: TRBJ2-1
D gene: TRBD2
clone size: -
V gene: TRBV15
CDR3 protein: CATSRLAGGDQGNEQFF
CDR3 DNA: TGTGCCACCAGCCGACTAGCGGGGGGCGATCAAGGCAATGAGCAGTTCTTC

CDR3 length: 14
J gene: TRBJ2-2
D gene: -
clone size: -
V gene: TRBV18
CDR3 protein: CASSRRQKTGELFF
CDR3 DNA: TGTGCCAGCTCACGCCGACAGAAGACCGGGGAGCTGTTTTTT

CDR3 length: 15
J gene: TRBJ1-3
D gene: -
clone size: few
V gene: TRBV6-1
CDR3 protein: CASRGGGTSGNTIYF
CDR3 DNA: TGTGCCAGCAGGGGAGGAGGGACCTCTGGAAACACCATATATTTT

CDR3 length: 14
J gene: TRBJ2-7
D gene: -
clone size: -
V gene: TRBV19
CDR3 protein: CASSGGSGVNEQYF
CDR3 DNA: TGTGCCAGTAGTGGCGGTAGCGGAGTTAACGAGCAGTACTTC

CDR3 length: 15
J gene: TRBJ2-7
D gene: TRBD1
clone size: -
V gene: TRBV5-4
CDR3 protein: CASSPWTGSVYEQYF
CDR3 DNA: TGTGCCAGCAGCCCTTGGACAGGGTCAGTCTACGAGCAGTACTTC

CDR3 length: 16
J gene: TRBJ1-6
D gene: -
clone size: -
V gene: TRBV6-1
CDR3 protein: CASSELRGRGYSPLHF
CDR3 DNA: TGTGCCAGCAGTGAACTTCGGGGGAGGGGGTATTCACCCCTCCACTTT

CDR3 length: 17
J gene: TRBJ2-3
D gene: TRBD2
clone size: -
V gene: TRBV10-2
CDR3 protein: CASSLTPLAGGSDTQYF
CDR3 DNA: TGCGCCAGCAGTTTAACCCCACTAGCGGGGGGGTCGGATACGCAGTATTTT